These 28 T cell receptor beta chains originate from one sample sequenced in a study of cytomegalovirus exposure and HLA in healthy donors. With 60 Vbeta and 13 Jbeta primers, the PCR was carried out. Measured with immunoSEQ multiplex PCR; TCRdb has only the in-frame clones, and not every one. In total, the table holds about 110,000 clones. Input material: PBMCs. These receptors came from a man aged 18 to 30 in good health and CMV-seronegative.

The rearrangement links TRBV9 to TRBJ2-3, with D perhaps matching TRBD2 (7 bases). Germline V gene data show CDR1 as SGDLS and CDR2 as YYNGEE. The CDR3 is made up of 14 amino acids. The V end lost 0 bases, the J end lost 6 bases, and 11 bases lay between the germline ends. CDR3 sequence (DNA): TGTGCCAGCAGCGTAGCGGGGGGCCGGGATACGCAGTATTTT. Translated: CASSVAGGRDTQYF.

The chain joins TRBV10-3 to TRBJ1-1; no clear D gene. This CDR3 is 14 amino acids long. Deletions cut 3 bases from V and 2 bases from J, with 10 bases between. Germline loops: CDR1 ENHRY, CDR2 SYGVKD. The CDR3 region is CAISDPRGNTEAFF. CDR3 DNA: TGTGCCATCAGTGACCCCCGGGGAAACACTGAAGCTTTCTTT.

The CDR3 reads CASSLAQGSGNTIYF. As DNA, the CDR3 is TGTGCCAGCAGCTTAGCGCAGGGGTCCGGAAACACCATATATTTT. This chain joins TRBV7-6 and TRBJ1-3; perhaps TRBD1 as D (6 bases). Germline V gene data show CDR1 as SGHVS and CDR2 as FNYEAQ. The CDR3 totals 15 residues. Between the trimmed V and J ends, which lost 0 bases and 4 bases, there was a span of 10 bases.

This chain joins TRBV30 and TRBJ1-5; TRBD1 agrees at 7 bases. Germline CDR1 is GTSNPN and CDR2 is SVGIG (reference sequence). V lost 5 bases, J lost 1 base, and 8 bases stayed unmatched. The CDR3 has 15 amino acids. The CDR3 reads CAWGVQQGSNQPQHF. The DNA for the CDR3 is TGTGCCTGGGGGGTACAACAGGGGAGCAATCAGCCCCAGCATTTT.

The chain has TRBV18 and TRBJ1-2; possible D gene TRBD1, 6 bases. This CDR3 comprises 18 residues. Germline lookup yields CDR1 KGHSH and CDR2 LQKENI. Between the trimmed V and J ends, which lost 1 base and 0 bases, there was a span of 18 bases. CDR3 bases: TGTGCCAGCTCACCACGCTCTAATCGGGACACCGCTAACTATGGCTACACCTTC. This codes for CASSPRSNRDTANYGYTF.

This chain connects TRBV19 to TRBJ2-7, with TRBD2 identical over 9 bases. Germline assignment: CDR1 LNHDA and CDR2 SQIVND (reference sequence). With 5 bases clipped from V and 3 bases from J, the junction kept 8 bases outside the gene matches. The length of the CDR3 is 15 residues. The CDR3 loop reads CASSPSSGTHYEQYF. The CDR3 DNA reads TGTGCCAGTAGTCCCTCTAGCGGGACCCACTACGAGCAGTACTTC.

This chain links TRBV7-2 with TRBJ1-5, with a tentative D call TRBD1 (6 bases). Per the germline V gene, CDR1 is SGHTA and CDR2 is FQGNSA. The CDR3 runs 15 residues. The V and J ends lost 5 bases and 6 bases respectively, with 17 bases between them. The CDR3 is CASSPPGGAGQPQHF. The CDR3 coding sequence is TGTGCCAGCAGCCCACCTGGGGGGGCCGGTCAGCCCCAGCATTTT.

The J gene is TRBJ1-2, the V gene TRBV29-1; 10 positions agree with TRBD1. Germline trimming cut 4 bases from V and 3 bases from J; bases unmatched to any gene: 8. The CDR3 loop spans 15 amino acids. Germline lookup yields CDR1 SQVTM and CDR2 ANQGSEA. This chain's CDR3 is CSVAGGTGEYYGYTF. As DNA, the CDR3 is TGCAGCGTTGCGGGGGGGACAGGGGAGTACTATGGCTACACCTTC.

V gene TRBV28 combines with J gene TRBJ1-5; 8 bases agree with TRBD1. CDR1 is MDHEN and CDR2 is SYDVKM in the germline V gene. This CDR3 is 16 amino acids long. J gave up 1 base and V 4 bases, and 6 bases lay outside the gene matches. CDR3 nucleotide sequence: TGTGCCAGCAGTTCCGGGACAGGAAGGAGCAATCAGCCCCAGCATTTT. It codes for CASSSGTGRSNQPQHF. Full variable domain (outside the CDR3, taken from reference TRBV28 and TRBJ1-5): DVKVTQSSRYLVKRTGEKVFLECVQDMDHENMFWYRQDPGLGLRLIYFSYDVKMKEKGDIPEGYSVSREKKERFSLILESASTNQTSMYLCASSSGTGRSNQPQHFGDGTRLSIL.

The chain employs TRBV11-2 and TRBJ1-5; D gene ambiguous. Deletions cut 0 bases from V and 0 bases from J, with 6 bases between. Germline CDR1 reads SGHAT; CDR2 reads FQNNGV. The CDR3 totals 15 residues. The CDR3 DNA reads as TGTGCCAGCAGCTTAGAGGGCAGTAGCAATCAGCCCCAGCATTTT. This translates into CASSLEGSSNQPQHF.

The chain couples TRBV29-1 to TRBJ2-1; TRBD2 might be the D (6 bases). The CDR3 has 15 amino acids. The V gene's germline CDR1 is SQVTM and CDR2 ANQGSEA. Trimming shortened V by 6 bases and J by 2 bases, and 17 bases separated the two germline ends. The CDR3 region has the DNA TGCAGCGTATTGTTGGGACTGCAAACCTACAATGAGCAGTTCTTC. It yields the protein CSVLLGLQTYNEQFF.

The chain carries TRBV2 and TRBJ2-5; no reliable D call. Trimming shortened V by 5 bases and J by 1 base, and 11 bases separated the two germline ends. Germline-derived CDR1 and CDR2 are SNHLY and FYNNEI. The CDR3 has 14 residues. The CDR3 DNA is TGTGCCAGCAGTCCCAACCCGGGCCAAGAGACCCAGTACTTC. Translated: CASSPNPGQETQYF.

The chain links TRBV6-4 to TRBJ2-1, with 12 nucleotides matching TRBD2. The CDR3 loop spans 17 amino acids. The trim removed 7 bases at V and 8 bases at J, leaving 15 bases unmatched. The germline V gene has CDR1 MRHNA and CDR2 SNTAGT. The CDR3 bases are TGTGCCAGCAAGCTAGCGGGGGGGGGACCACTTAGAGATGAGCAGTTCTTC. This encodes CASKLAGGGPLRDEQFF.

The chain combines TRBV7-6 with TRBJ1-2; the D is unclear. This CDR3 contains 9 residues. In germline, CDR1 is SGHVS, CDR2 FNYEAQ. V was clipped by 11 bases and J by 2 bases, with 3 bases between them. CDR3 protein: CASNYGYTF. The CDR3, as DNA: TGTGCCTCAAACTATGGCTACACCTTC. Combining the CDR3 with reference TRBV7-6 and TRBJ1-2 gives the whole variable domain GAGVSQSPRYKVTKRGQDVALRCDPISGHVSLYWYRQALGQGPEFLTYFNYEAQQDKSGLPNDRFSAERPEGSISTLTIQRTEQRDSAMYRCASNYGYTFGSGTRLTVV.

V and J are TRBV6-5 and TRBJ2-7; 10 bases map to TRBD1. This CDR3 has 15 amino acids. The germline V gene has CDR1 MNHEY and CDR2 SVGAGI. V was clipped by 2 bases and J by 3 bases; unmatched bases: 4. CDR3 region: CASSYGTGDLYEQYF. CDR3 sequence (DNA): TGTGCCAGCAGTTACGGGACAGGGGATCTCTACGAGCAGTACTTC.

The CDR3, as DNA: TGTGCCAGCAGTGGAGATACAAATTACAAAGCGAATACTGAAGCTTTCTTT. Translated, it gives CASSGDTNYKANTEAFF. This sequence joins TRBV6-1 and TRBJ1-1; D gene uncertain. The CDR3 runs 17 residues. Germline CDR1 and CDR2: MNHNS and SASEGT. Trimming cost V 4 bases and J 5 bases, with 23 bases left between them.

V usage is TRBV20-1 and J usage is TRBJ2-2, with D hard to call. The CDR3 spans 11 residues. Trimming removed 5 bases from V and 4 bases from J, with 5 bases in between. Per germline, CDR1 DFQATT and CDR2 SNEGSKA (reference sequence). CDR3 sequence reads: CSAQCTGELFF. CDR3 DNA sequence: TGCAGTGCTCAATGCACCGGGGAGCTGTTTTTT.

The CDR3 reads CASSRTERETQYF. CDR3 DNA: TGCGCCAGCAGTAGGACTGAGAGGGAGACCCAGTACTTC. This rearrangement joins TRBV4-1 to TRBJ2-5; D perhaps matches TRBD2 (5 bases). In germline, CDR1 is MGHRA, CDR2 YSYEKL. This CDR3 is built from 13 residues. V was trimmed by 6 bases and J by 5 bases, leaving 13 bases between them.

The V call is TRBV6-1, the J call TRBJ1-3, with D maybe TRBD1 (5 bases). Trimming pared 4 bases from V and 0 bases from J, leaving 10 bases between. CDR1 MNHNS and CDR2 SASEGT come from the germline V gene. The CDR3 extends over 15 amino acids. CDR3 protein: CASSAKTVSGNTIYF. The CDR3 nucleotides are TGTGCCAGCAGTGCCAAGACAGTCTCTGGAAACACCATATATTTT.

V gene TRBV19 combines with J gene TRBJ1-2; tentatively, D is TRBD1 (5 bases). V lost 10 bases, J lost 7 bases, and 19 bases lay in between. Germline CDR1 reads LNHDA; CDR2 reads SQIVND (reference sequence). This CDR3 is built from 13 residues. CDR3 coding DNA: TGTGCCACCCTCCCCGGAGGGGCTGCTGGCTACACCTTC. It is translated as CATLPGGAAGYTF.

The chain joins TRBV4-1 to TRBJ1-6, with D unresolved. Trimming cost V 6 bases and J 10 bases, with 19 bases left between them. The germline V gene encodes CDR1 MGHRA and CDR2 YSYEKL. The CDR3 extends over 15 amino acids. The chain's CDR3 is CASSPFAVANSPLHF. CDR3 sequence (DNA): TGCGCCAGCAGTCCCTTCGCGGTCGCTAACTCACCCCTCCACTTT.

CDR3: CASSVASAGGRETQYF. DNA of the CDR3: TGTGCCAGCAGCGTAGCTTCGGCGGGGGGGCGGGAGACCCAGTACTTC. This chain connects TRBV9 to TRBJ2-5; 9 nucleotides match TRBD2. CDR1 and CDR2 (germline): SGDLS, YYNGEE. The CDR3 consists of 16 residues. V dropped 0 bases and J dropped 5; count of bases not matched to a gene: 8.

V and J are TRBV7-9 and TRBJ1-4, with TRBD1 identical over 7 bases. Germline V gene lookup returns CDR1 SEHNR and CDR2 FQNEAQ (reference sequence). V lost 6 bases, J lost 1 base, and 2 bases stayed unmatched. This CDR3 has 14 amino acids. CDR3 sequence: CASRRQGTNEKLFF. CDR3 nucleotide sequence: TGTGCCAGCAGGAGACAGGGAACTAATGAAAAACTGTTTTTT.

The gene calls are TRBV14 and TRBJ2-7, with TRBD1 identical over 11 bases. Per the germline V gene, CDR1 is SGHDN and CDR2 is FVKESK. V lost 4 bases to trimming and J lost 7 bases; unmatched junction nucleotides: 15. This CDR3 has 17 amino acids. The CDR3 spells CASSPHALGQGAREQYF. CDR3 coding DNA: TGTGCCAGCAGCCCCCATGCCCTTGGACAGGGGGCGAGGGAGCAGTACTTC.

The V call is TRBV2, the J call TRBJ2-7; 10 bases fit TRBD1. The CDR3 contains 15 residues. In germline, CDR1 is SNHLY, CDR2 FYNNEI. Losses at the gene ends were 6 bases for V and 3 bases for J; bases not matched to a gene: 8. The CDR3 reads CASSSTGGLNYEQYF. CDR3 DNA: TGTGCCAGCAGCTCGACAGGGGGCCTGAACTACGAGCAGTACTTC.

CDR3 DNA sequence: TGTGCCAGCAGCGTAGGTATCGGGGGGTTAGAAGAGACCCAGTACTTC. This translates into CASSVGIGGLEETQYF. The chain couples TRBV9 to TRBJ2-5; 7 positions agree with TRBD2. Per the germline V gene, CDR1 is SGDLS and CDR2 is YYNGEE. The CDR3 spans 16 residues. Trimming removed 0 bases from V and 3 bases from J; junction bases left unmatched: 8.

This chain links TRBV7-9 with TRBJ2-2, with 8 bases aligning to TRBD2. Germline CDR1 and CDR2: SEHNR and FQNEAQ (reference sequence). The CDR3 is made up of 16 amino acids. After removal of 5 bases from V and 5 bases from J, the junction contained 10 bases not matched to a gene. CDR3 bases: TGTGCCAGCAGCCCTACTGGGACTAGACTTACCGGGGAGCTGTTTTTT. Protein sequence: CASSPTGTRLTGELFF.

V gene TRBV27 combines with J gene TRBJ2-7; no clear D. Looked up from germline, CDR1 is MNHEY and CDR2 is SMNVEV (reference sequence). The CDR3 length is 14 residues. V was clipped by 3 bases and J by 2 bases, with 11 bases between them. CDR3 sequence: CASSFKTGAYEQYF. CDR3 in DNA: TGTGCCAGCAGTTTCAAGACCGGAGCCTACGAGCAGTACTTC.